The 27 T cell receptor beta chains given below trace back to one sample, sequenced in a study of T cells after posttransplantation cyclophosphamide. The table came from immunoSEQ multiplex PCR; TCRdb's copy has only in-frame clones and leaves some out. The profile shows 25,000 to 30,000 clones, around 86% of them singletons. Sequencing was performed on PBMCs. The receptor source for this set is a man between 50 and 59 years old.

The chain employs TRBV6-5 and TRBJ2-1; D not certain. The CDR3 is made up of 13 amino acids. From germline, CDR1 is MNHEY and CDR2 SVGAGI. With 2 bases removed from V and 9 bases from J, the gap between germline ends came to 11 bases. DNA for the CDR3: TGTGCCAGCAGTTACCCCCGGAGCAGTGAGCAGTTCTTC. Protein sequence: CASSYPRSSEQFF.

This chain links TRBV19 with TRBJ1-5, with D possibly TRBD1 on 5 matching bases. CDR1 LNHDA and CDR2 SQIVND come from the germline V gene (reference sequence). Trimming pared 11 bases from V and 6 bases from J, leaving 17 bases between. This CDR3 has 13 residues. The CDR3 spells CASYPGGIQPQHF. The DNA for the CDR3 is TGTGCCTCATACCCCGGGGGTATTCAGCCCCAGCATTTT.

The chain carries TRBV7-9 and TRBJ2-2; D is unresolved. The CDR3 has 13 residues. Germline CDR1 is SEHNR and CDR2 is FQNEAQ (reference sequence). The V end lost 1 base, the J end lost 5 bases, and 5 bases lay between the germline ends. The CDR3 sequence is CASSLVQTGELFF. The CDR3 DNA reads as TGTGCCAGCAGCTTAGTTCAGACCGGGGAGCTGTTTTTT.

This chain links TRBV28 with TRBJ1-1; 7 bases fit TRBD1. The germline CDR1 and CDR2 sequences are MDHEN and SYDVKM. The J segment lost 6 bases and the V segment lost 10 bases, leaving 14 bases of the junction unmatched. The CDR3 loop spans 14 amino acids. CDR3 nucleotide sequence: TGTGCCACACTCCCCCCGGGACAGCTTCCTGAAGCTTTCTTT. It translates to CATLPPGQLPEAFF.

The chain carries TRBV19 and TRBJ1-6; a weak D match, TRBD1 (6 bases). V lost 7 bases and J lost 0, with 13 bases in between. The CDR3 is 16 residues long. The germline gives CDR1 LNHDA, CDR2 SQIVND (reference sequence). CDR3 region: CASKQQGSSYNSPLHF. The CDR3 DNA is TGTGCCAGTAAACAACAGGGTAGCTCCTATAATTCACCCCTCCACTTT.

The chain has TRBV9 and TRBJ2-7; maybe TRBD2 (6 bases). Germline lookup yields CDR1 SGDLS and CDR2 YYNGEE. The CDR3 runs 13 residues. The V end was cut by 0 bases, the J end by 2 bases, with 6 bases between. The CDR3 DNA is TGTGCCAGCAGCGTAGCGGGAGCCTACGAGCAGTACTTC. This gives the protein CASSVAGAYEQYF. The variable domain in full, completed from reference TRBV9 and TRBJ2-7, reads DSGVTQTPKHLITATGQRVTLRCSPRSGDLSVYWYQQSLDQGLQFLIQYYNGEERAKGNILERFSAQQFPDLHSELNLSSLELGDSALYFCASSVAGAYEQYFGPGTRLTVT.

The V and J genes are TRBV27 and TRBJ1-2; weak D call: TRBD1 (6 bases). The CDR3 has 14 amino acids. V lost 6 bases and J lost 4, with 15 bases in between. Germline V CDR1 and CDR2: MNHEY, SMNVEV (reference sequence). Here the CDR3 reads CASRSTGKIYGYTF. The CDR3 DNA sequence: TGTGCCAGCAGAAGTACAGGGAAAATCTATGGCTACACCTTC.

This clone was detected only once. The chain links TRBV18 to TRBJ2-7, with 10 bases matching TRBD1. CDR3 length: 15 residues. CDR1 is KGHSH, CDR2 LQKENI, per germline. The V segment lost 2 bases and the J segment 3 bases; nucleotides outside the gene matches: 4. CDR3 in amino acids: CASSPLGTGVYEQYF. The CDR3 nucleotides are TGTGCCAGCTCACCATTGGGGACAGGGGTCTACGAGCAGTACTTC.

Concerning this clone itself: This sample also contains other DNA sequences that code for the same CDR3. V is TRBV10-3 and J is TRBJ1-6, with 7 bases fitting TRBD1. V lost 6 bases to trimming and J lost 7 bases; unmatched junction nucleotides: 6. This CDR3 spans 14 amino acids. Germline CDR1 is ENHRY and CDR2 is SYGVKD. CDR3 nucleotide sequence: TGTGCCATCAGCCGGGACAGCTCGAATTCACCCCTCCACTTT. Translation gives CAISRDSSNSPLHF.

The CDR3: CASSLPTYEQYF. The DNA of the CDR3 is TGTGCCAGCAGCCTACCTACCTACGAGCAGTACTTC. J is TRBJ2-7 and V is TRBV6-6; D unclear. V was cut by 6 bases and J by 2 bases, with 8 bases left in between. This CDR3 spans 12 amino acids. Germline V gene lookup returns CDR1 MNHNY and CDR2 SVGAGI (reference sequence).

V usage is TRBV19 and J usage is TRBJ2-7, with D tentatively TRBD2 (6 bases). Germline CDR1 LNHDA, CDR2 SQIVND (reference sequence). V was pared by 3 bases and J by 3 bases, with 15 bases between. This CDR3 contains 15 residues. The CDR3 DNA sequence: TGTGCCAGTAGTATGGCCGGGACTCCCCTCTACGAGCAGTACTTC. It specifies CASSMAGTPLYEQYF.

As regards this clone: The junction differs from germline at one of its ends, possibly a read error. This chain uses TRBV6-6 with TRBJ1-1; D is ambiguous. This CDR3 region has 12 residues. CDR1 is MNHNY and CDR2 is SVGAGI in the germline V gene (reference sequence). The CDR3 loop reads CASSYSRESHVF. CDR3 DNA: TGTGCCAGCAGTTACTCCCGGGAATCGCATGTTTTT.

This chain uses TRBV7-2 with TRBJ2-3; TRBD2 aligns across 10 bases. Trimming at V came to 5 bases and at J to 3 bases, leaving 11 bases not matched to a gene. The CDR3 is 17 amino acids. Germline V gene data show CDR1 as SGHTA and CDR2 as FQGNSA. The CDR3 bases are TGTGCCAGCAGCCCCCCCAGCGGGAGGGCCGGGACAGATACGCAGTATTTT. This translates into CASSPPSGRAGTDTQYF.

This rearrangement joins TRBV7-2 to TRBJ2-7; D is perhaps TRBD2 (6 bases). The ends were cut back, 6 bases at V and 5 bases at J, with 17 bases in the middle. CDR1 and CDR2 (germline): SGHTA, FQGNSA. The CDR3 runs to 14 residues. The CDR3, as DNA: TGTGCCAGCAGTTTACTGACTAGGAGTCACGAGCAGTACTTC. This encodes CASSLLTRSHEQYF.

V gene TRBV4-3 combines with J gene TRBJ2-1, with TRBD2 matching 13 bases. J gave up 1 base and V 5 bases, and 8 bases lay outside the gene matches. The CDR3 loop spans 18 amino acids. Germline assignment: CDR1 LGHNA and CDR2 YSLEER. The CDR3 nucleotides read TGCGCCAGCAGCGAAGGGACTAGCGGGGTTACTTCCTACAATGAGCAGTTCTTC. It specifies CASSEGTSGVTSYNEQFF.

This clone was detected a few times. This chain joins TRBV7-9 and TRBJ2-2; D possibly corresponds to TRBD1 (6 bases). Trimming cost V 6 bases and J 2 bases, with 13 bases left between them. The length of the CDR3 is 15 residues. Germline V gene lookup returns CDR1 SEHNR and CDR2 FQNEAQ (reference sequence). DNA for the CDR3: TGTGCCAGCAGGGCCGGACAGATAAACACCGGGGAGCTGTTTTTT. This translates into CASRAGQINTGELFF.

The chain couples TRBV19 to TRBJ1-1, with D maybe TRBD1 (6 bases). Per germline, CDR1 LNHDA and CDR2 SQIVND (reference sequence). The CDR3 has 16 amino acids. Between the trimmed V and J ends, which lost 3 bases and 10 bases, there was a span of 24 bases. CDR3 protein: CASSIRATGTAYRAFF. Here the CDR3 DNA reads TGTGCCAGTAGTATCAGGGCCACAGGGACCGCTTACAGAGCTTTCTTT.

This clone was observed a single time. J is TRBJ1-2 and V is TRBV10-2; 8 bases align to TRBD1. Germline values: CDR1 WSHSY, CDR2 SAAADI. The CDR3 runs 12 residues. The junction had 4 bases not matched to a gene; V was cut back by 6 bases and J by 7 bases. CDR3 in DNA: TGCGCCAGCAGAGCGACAGGGGCTGGCTACACCTTC. Protein product: CASRATGAGYTF.

This rearrangement joins TRBV28 to TRBJ2-4; 9 bases are a match to TRBD1. Trimming cost V 3 bases and J 4 bases; bases outside gene matches: 10. Looked up from germline, CDR1 is MDHEN and CDR2 is SYDVKM. The CDR3 length is 17 residues. This CDR3 is CASSLLGAGQGKNIQYF. For the CDR3, the DNA is TGTGCCAGCAGTTTGTTGGGAGCGGGACAGGGAAAAAACATTCAGTACTTC.

This sequence joins TRBV11-2 and TRBJ2-7, with 7 bases lining up with TRBD2. The V segment lost 8 bases and the J segment 5 bases; nucleotides outside the gene matches: 6. The CDR3 loop spans 12 amino acids. Germline V lookup: CDR1 SGHAT, CDR2 FQNNGV. The CDR3: CASEQGGNEQYF. CDR3 bases: TGTGCCAGCGAGCAGGGAGGGAACGAGCAGTACTTC.

The V gene is TRBV4-2, the J gene TRBJ2-3, with 7 bases identical to TRBD2. From germline, CDR1 is LGHNA and CDR2 YNFKEQ. The CDR3 is made up of 14 amino acids. Trimming took 4 bases from V and 2 from J; bases not matched to a gene: 3. CDR3 DNA: TGTGCCAGCAGCCCCAGGGACTACACAGATACGCAGTATTTT. Translation: CASSPRDYTDTQYF.

The rearrangement uses TRBV5-4 and TRBJ2-6; 9 bases line up with TRBD1. The germline gives CDR1 SGHNT, CDR2 YYREEE (reference sequence). This CDR3 has 18 residues. V lost 4 bases and J lost 4; bases outside the gene matches: 12. CDR3 bases: TGTGCCAGCAGCCAAATCGACAGGGGGTTAGACGGGGCCAACGTCCTGACTTTC. It specifies CASSQIDRGLDGANVLTF.

This clone was seen only a few times. This sequence joins TRBV27 and TRBJ1-1; 8 positions agree with TRBD1. The CDR3 is 15 amino acids. Germline assignment: CDR1 MNHEY and CDR2 SMNVEV (reference sequence). Trimming at V came to 5 bases and at J to 4 bases, leaving 9 bases not matched to a gene. The DNA for the CDR3 is TGTGCCAGCAGTCCGGAGGACAGGGTGAGCACTGAAGCTTTCTTT. Translation gives CASSPEDRVSTEAFF.

V gene TRBV5-6 combines with J gene TRBJ2-1; D is unclear. V lost 3 bases, J lost 9 bases, and 7 bases lay in between. The V gene's germline CDR1 is SGHDT and CDR2 YYEEEE. The CDR3 contains 11 residues. CDR3 bases: TGTGCCAGCAGCTACCGGGTTGAGCAGTTCTTC. It is translated as CASSYRVEQFF.

The chain has TRBV19 and TRBJ1-4, with 9 bases that match TRBD1. V trimming: 4 bases; J trimming: 8 bases; junction bases outside the gene matches: 8. The germline V gene encodes CDR1 LNHDA and CDR2 SQIVND (reference sequence). There are 15 residues in the CDR3. CDR3 in amino acids: CASSNTGGRGEKLFF. DNA of the CDR3: TGTGCCAGTAGTAATACAGGGGGCCGTGGGGAAAAACTGTTTTTT.

The J gene is TRBJ2-7, the V gene TRBV12-5; 9 positions agree with TRBD1. Trimming removed 6 bases from V and 6 bases from J; junction bases left unmatched: 6. CDR3 length equals 13 residues. Germline V gene lookup returns CDR1 LGHNT and CDR2 FRNRAP. CDR3 DNA: TGTGCTAGTGGCCCCGGGACAGGGCGCGAGCAGTACTTC. The encoded protein is CASGPGTGREQYF.

This clone was counted between two and nine times. The rearrangement uses TRBV19 and TRBJ1-2, with D possibly TRBD1 on 6 matching bases. Trimming stripped 3 bases from V and 4 bases from J, with 15 bases between. The CDR3 has 15 amino acids. CDR1 and CDR2 (germline): LNHDA, SQIVND (reference sequence). The DNA of the CDR3 is TGTGCCAGTAGTATGTCTTCCGTGGGGGCCTATGGCTACACCTTC. Translating gives CASSMSSVGAYGYTF. Combining the CDR3 with reference TRBV19 and TRBJ1-2 gives the whole variable domain DGGITQSPKYLFRKEGQNVTLSCEQNLNHDAMYWYRQDPGQGLRLIYYSQIVNDFQKGDIAEGYSVSREKKESFPLTVTSAQKNPTAFYLCASSMSSVGAYGYTFGSGTRLTVV.